Listed below are T cell receptor beta chains from one sample, sequenced in a study of CD8 T cells in ankylosing spondylitis. TCRdb used MiXCR to reprocess the 5' RACE reads, holding one entry per CDR3 protein. The table lists 210,000 or so distinct CDR3 sequences, around 8% of them singletons, with 4% to 5% in the top ten. Specimen: blood, either unsorted or a sorted T cell fraction (not recorded which). These receptors were taken from a female donor with ankylosing spondylitis or in good health (not recorded which). The CDR3 runs from the conserved cysteine through the conserved F or W.

v_gene	j_gene	CDR3aa
TRBV7-9	TRBJ2-7	CASSLGGINYEQYF
TRBV6-2/TRBV6-3	TRBJ1-5	CASELGSYQPQHF
TRBV4-3	TRBJ1-4	CASSPQGEKLFF
TRBV30	TRBJ2-3	CAWSVLPSGGTDTQYF
TRBV5-5	TRBJ2-1	CASSPGAGGYEQFF
TRBV6-5	TRBJ1-4	CASSYTDRENEKLFF
TRBV2	TRBJ2-2	CASSVLSGRAGELFF
TRBV15	TRBJ1-1	CATSRTLTGEAFF
TRBV6-5	TRBJ2-1	CASSLKGAPGRWQFF
TRBV29-1	TRBJ1-2	CSVEEVGTGGYGYTF
TRBV5-6	TRBJ2-2	CASSIGQGMTATGELFF
TRBV20-1	TRBJ2-3	CSARASSGRPTDTQYF
TRBV5-5	TRBJ2-3	CASSLFQGRDTQYF
TRBV12-3/TRBV12-4	TRBJ2-3	CASYQRGPDTQYF
TRBV4-3	TRBJ2-1	CASSPARVPYNEQFF
TRBV20-1	TRBJ2-7	CSARGDRVPSYEQYF
TRBV6-2/TRBV6-3	TRBJ2-1	CASSYFRANEQFF
TRBV20-1	TRBJ1-2	CSARGHASNYGYTF
TRBV5-1	TRBJ2-2	CASSSKGTSGGNTGELFF
TRBV19	TRBJ2-5	CASSRFGRDETQYF
TRBV9	TRBJ1-1	CASSVGGTAMNTEAFF
TRBV30	TRBJ1-6	CAWSVLGGNSPLHF
TRBV27	TRBJ1-6	CASRRDYNSPLHF
TRBV7-7	TRBJ2-1	CASSHSGSVGEQFF
TRBV9	TRBJ1-3	CASSVTLSSGNTIYF
TRBV20-1	TRBJ1-4	CSASGQGLLDEKLFF
TRBV7-7	TRBJ2-1	CASSLQGGEQFF
TRBV21-1	TRBJ1-3	CASSKGPPGSGNTIYF
TRBV20-1	TRBJ2-5	CSARKYQETQYF
TRBV6-5	TRBJ2-7	CASSYSGFLAGVSYEQYF
TRBV7-2	TRBJ2-1	CASSARLAGGRDEQFF
TRBV12-3/TRBV12-4	TRBJ1-6	CASSLGSDNSPLHF
TRBV2	TRBJ2-7	CASSESGSYEQYF
TRBV6-5	TRBJ2-6	CASSSPVGRAGANVLTF
TRBV7-2	TRBJ1-1	CASSQQSYTSGAFF
TRBV12-3/TRBV12-4	TRBJ1-5	CASSPRGGANQPQHF
TRBV29-1	TRBJ1-2	CSVSRMSDYGYTF
TRBV29-1	TRBJ2-1	CSVEEAFLGNEQFF
TRBV10-3	TRBJ2-3	CAIRAGGVGDTQYF
TRBV12-3/TRBV12-4	TRBJ1-2	CASRPVRVGYTF
TRBV10-3	TRBJ2-5	CAISEVGRETQYF
TRBV7-2	TRBJ1-1	CASSLAPHREAFF
TRBV24-1	TRBJ2-1	CATSDPRRDPNNEQFF
TRBV19	TRBJ2-7	CASSPPLGEQYF
TRBV6-1	TRBJ2-1	CASRPTGDFNEQFF
TRBV6-2/TRBV6-3	TRBJ1-1	CASTPSSGRPEAFF